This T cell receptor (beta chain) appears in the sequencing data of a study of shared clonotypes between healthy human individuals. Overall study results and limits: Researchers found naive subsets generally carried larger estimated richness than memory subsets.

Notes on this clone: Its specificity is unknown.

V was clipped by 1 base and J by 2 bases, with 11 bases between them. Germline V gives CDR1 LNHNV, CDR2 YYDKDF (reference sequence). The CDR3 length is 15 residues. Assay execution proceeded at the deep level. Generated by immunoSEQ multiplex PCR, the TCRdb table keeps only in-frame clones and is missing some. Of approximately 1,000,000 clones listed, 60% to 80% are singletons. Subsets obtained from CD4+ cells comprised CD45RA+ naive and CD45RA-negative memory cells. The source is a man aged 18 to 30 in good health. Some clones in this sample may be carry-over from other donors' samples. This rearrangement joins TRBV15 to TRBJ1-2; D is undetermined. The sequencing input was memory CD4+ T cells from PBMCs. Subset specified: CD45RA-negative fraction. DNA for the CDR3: TGTGCCACCAGCAGAGGGAAAACACAGAACTATGGCTACACCTTC. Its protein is CATSRGKTQNYGYTF.